Each of the 28 T cell receptor beta chains below was sequenced from the same sample in a study of control samples from healthy donors and cancer patients (dated by TCRdb to about 2020). The method behind the library was the immunoSEQ multiplex PCR assay. This is the immuneACCESS table as TCRdb keeps it, with only in-frame sequences that have V and J called. A part of the clones is gone; compared with another copy, unresolved V genes explain less than half, and the rest is unexplained. Here the sample has about 130,000 clones; 80% to 95% occur a single time. Of the sample, 8.5% to 10% falls within the top ten clones. The sequencing sample was made of blood. Source of these receptors: a man aged 18-30 years in good health.

This chain joins TRBV5-1 and TRBJ1-5; no definite D call. The CDR3 has 14 amino acids. CDR1 is SGHRS and CDR2 is YFSETQ in the germline V gene. The V end was cut by 7 bases, the J end by 3 bases, with 14 bases between. CDR3 DNA: TGCGCCAGCGCTTTGGGAGGCCCCAATCAGCCCCAGCATTTT. Its protein is CASALGGPNQPQHF.

Regarding this clone: This CDR3 is also generated by other DNA sequences in the sample. The chain couples TRBV11-2 to TRBJ1-4, with D hard to call. V shed 3 bases and J shed 6 bases, with 11 bases lying between them. This CDR3 region has 14 residues. Germline CDR1 reads SGHAT; CDR2 reads FQNNGV. The CDR3 protein is CASSLGSGDEKLFF. The CDR3 DNA reads as TGTGCCAGCAGCTTGGGGAGTGGGGATGAAAAACTGTTTTTT.

The chain uses TRBV11-2 and TRBJ1-6; D is uncertain. Trimming shortened V by 0 bases and J by 14 bases, and 8 bases separated the two germline ends. Germline assignment: CDR1 SGHAT and CDR2 FQNNGV. This CDR3 region has 12 residues. DNA for the CDR3: TGTGCCAGCAGCTTAGATAAGACGGCCCTCCACTTT. This encodes CASSLDKTALHF.

This clone came up once. CDR3 DNA: TGTGCCAGCAGCTCCGGGACAGGGGCTGGGGCCAACGTCCTGACTTTC. Protein sequence: CASSSGTGAGANVLTF. The rearrangement uses TRBV13 and TRBJ2-6; 10 bases agree with TRBD1. There are 16 residues in the CDR3. V shed 4 bases and J 2 bases; nucleotides not matched to a gene: 2. Per the germline V gene, CDR1 is PRHDT and CDR2 is FYEKMQ (reference sequence).

The chain uses TRBV19 and TRBJ1-1; D may be TRBD1 (6 bases). This CDR3 is built from 14 residues. Trimming removed 7 bases at V and 0 bases at J, with 12 bases between. The germline V gene has CDR1 LNHDA and CDR2 SQIVND (reference sequence). The CDR3: CASTRGRVNTEAFF. The CDR3 DNA follows: TGTGCCAGTACCAGGGGCAGGGTGAACACTGAAGCTTTCTTT.

The chain has TRBV2 and TRBJ2-3; D might be TRBD1 (6 bases). CDR1 and CDR2 (germline): SNHLY, FYNNEI. CDR3 length: 16 residues. Trimming removed 7 bases at V and 1 base at J, with 18 bases between. For the CDR3, the DNA is TGTGCCAGCATCGGGACACCATTAGGCGGCACAGATACGCAGTATTTT. Its protein product is CASIGTPLGGTDTQYF.

The V call is TRBV6-5, the J call TRBJ1-2; TRBD1 agrees at 8 bases. The CDR3 runs 12 residues. V shed 8 bases, J shed 8 bases, and the junction held 7 bases outside the gene matches. Germline V gene data show CDR1 as MNHEY and CDR2 as SVGAGI. Here the CDR3 reads CASGRGQRGYTF. The CDR3 coding sequence is TGTGCCAGCGGCAGGGGGCAACGGGGCTACACCTTC.

The CDR3 region is CARSQGTGCNQPQHF. The CDR3 DNA reads as TGTGCCAGAAGCCAAGGGACAGGATGCAATCAGCCCCAGCATTTT. V gene TRBV5-3 combines with J gene TRBJ1-5; 8 nucleotides line up with TRBD1. TRBV5-3 is an open reading frame whose function is uncertain. The CDR3 length is 15 residues. V gave up 4 bases and J gave up 2 bases; unmatched junction bases: 5.

The chain combines TRBV19 with TRBJ1-6; 8 bases map to TRBD1. Per germline, CDR1 LNHDA and CDR2 SQIVND (reference sequence). J lost 10 bases, V lost 6 bases, and 8 bases had no gene match. This CDR3 is built from 14 residues. The CDR3 DNA reads TGTGCCAGTAGCTGGGACAGGTTCTCATCACCCCTCCACTTT. Amino acid sequence: CASSWDRFSSPLHF.

This clone was seen once. V gene TRBV5-4 combines with J gene TRBJ1-2, with TRBD1 matching 7 bases. CDR1 and CDR2 (germline): SGHNT, YYREEE (reference sequence). J gave up 0 bases and V 0 bases, and 8 bases lay outside the gene matches. CDR3 length: 17 amino acids. The CDR3, as DNA: TGTGCCAGCAGCTTGGGGGCCGGACAGGCCGCTAACTATGGCTACACCTTC. Amino acids: CASSLGAGQAANYGYTF.

This chain joins TRBV27 and TRBJ1-2, with 10 bases matching TRBD1. Germline V gene data show CDR1 as MNHEY and CDR2 as SMNVEV (reference sequence). Trimming took 6 bases from V and 6 from J; bases not matched to a gene: 7. The CDR3 has 14 amino acids. DNA for the CDR3: TGTGCCAGCAGCAGACAGGGGGCGCAGAATGGCTACACCTTC. Encoded protein: CASSRQGAQNGYTF.

The chain employs TRBV7-6 and TRBJ2-7, with 8 bases fitting TRBD1. Germline CDR1 is SGHVS and CDR2 is FNYEAQ. This CDR3 region has 16 residues. The J segment lost 4 bases and the V segment lost 1 base, leaving 9 bases of the junction unmatched. CDR3 residues: CASSLDRGYLGYEQYF. The CDR3 nucleotides are TGTGCCAGCAGCTTAGACAGGGGGTACCTGGGATACGAGCAGTACTTC.

The chain combines TRBV7-3 with TRBJ1-6; D is uncertain. CDR3 size: 13 residues. Looked up from germline, CDR1 is SGHTA and CDR2 is FQGTGA. The germline V and J ends were trimmed by 5 bases and 0 bases, with 2 bases remaining between them. CDR3: CASSRSYNSPLHF. CDR3 bases: TGTGCCAGCAGCCGCTCCTATAATTCACCCCTCCACTTT. The variable domain in full, completed from reference TRBV7-3 and TRBJ1-6, reads GAGVSQTPSNKVTEKGKYVELRCDPISGHTALYWYRQSLGQGPEFLIYFQGTGAADDSGLPNDRFFAVRPEGSVSTLKIQRTERGDSAVYLCASSRSYNSPLHFGNGTRLTVT.

The chain combines TRBV11-2 with TRBJ2-1; a possible D gene is TRBD2 (6 bases). CDR1 and CDR2 from the germline V gene are SGHAT and FQNNGV. This CDR3 comprises 12 residues. Trimming took 5 bases from V and 10 from J, leaving 12 bases between them. The CDR3 spells CASSLGGGEQFF. The DNA for the CDR3 is TGTGCCAGCAGCCTCGGGGGTGGGGAGCAGTTCTTC.

The chain employs TRBV12-5 and TRBJ2-5; D possibly corresponds to TRBD2 (6 bases). The germline CDR1 and CDR2 sequences are LGHNT and FRNRAP. This CDR3 region has 14 residues. V gave up 7 bases and J gave up 5 bases, with 17 bases separating them. The CDR3 DNA reads as TGTGCTAGTGTTGGAGAGGTGGCGGGGGAGACCCAGTACTTC. Its translation is CASVGEVAGETQYF.

DNA of the CDR3: TGCGCCAGCAGCTTGGTCGGGCCTAGCGCCGGCACAGATACGCAGTATTTT. It specifies CASSLVGPSAGTDTQYF. The rearrangement joins TRBV5-1 to TRBJ2-3; a possible D gene is TRBD2 (6 bases). CDR3 size: 17 residues. From germline, CDR1 is SGHRS and CDR2 YFSETQ. V dropped 0 bases and J dropped 1 base, with 15 bases sitting between them.

The chain has TRBV5-6 and TRBJ2-7, with 7 bases aligning to TRBD1. Trimming removed 4 bases from V and 5 bases from J; junction bases left unmatched: 3. CDR3 length equals 12 residues. Germline lookup yields CDR1 SGHDT and CDR2 YYEEEE. The CDR3 spells CASSPTGHEQYF. CDR3 DNA: TGTGCCAGCAGCCCGACAGGGCACGAGCAGTACTTC.

The chain has TRBV19 and TRBJ1-1; D gene ambiguous. Trimming pared 1 base from V and 0 bases from J, leaving 12 bases between. The CDR3 contains 16 residues. Germline CDR1 LNHDA, CDR2 SQIVND (reference sequence). Written as DNA, the CDR3 is TGTGCCAGTAGTATAGGTAGGAATAGCCTGAACACTGAAGCTTTCTTT. Translating gives CASSIGRNSLNTEAFF.

V usage is TRBV2 and J usage is TRBJ2-3; D gene uncertain. The CDR3 has 13 amino acids. Germline lookup yields CDR1 SNHLY and CDR2 FYNNEI. Trimming removed 0 bases at V and 6 bases at J, with 7 bases between. The CDR3 loop is CASSEARADTQYF. CDR3 coding DNA: TGTGCCAGCAGTGAAGCGCGTGCGGATACGCAGTATTTT.

V is TRBV5-6 and J is TRBJ2-2; D uncertain. V dropped 1 base and J dropped 0 bases, with 4 bases sitting between them. CDR1 is SGHDT, CDR2 YYEEEE, per germline. This CDR3 region has 14 residues. CDR3 bases: TGTGCCAGCAGCTTGTCGCCGAACACCGGGGAGCTGTTTTTT. As protein: CASSLSPNTGELFF. Together with reference TRBV5-6 and TRBJ2-2, the CDR3 gives the full variable domain: DAGVTQSPTHLIKTRGQQVTLRCSPKSGHDTVSWYQQALGQGPQFIFQYYEEEERQRGNFPDRFSGHQFPNYSSELNVNALLLGDSALYLCASSLSPNTGELFFGEGSRLTVL.

The chain uses TRBV5-6 and TRBJ2-7, with no clear D. This CDR3 region has 13 residues. The germline CDR1 and CDR2 sequences are SGHDT and YYEEEE. V shed 4 bases and J shed 4 bases, with 12 bases lying between them. The CDR3 loop is CASSPQRSYEQYF. The CDR3, as DNA: TGTGCCAGCAGCCCCCAGAGGAGTTACGAGCAGTACTTC.

This clone appeared a single time. The chain recombines TRBV7-9 with TRBJ1-1; a weak D match, TRBD1 (5 bases). The V end was cut by 9 bases, the J end by 2 bases, with 16 bases between. Germline loops: CDR1 SEHNR, CDR2 FQNEAQ (reference sequence). The CDR3 length is 14 residues. The CDR3 protein is CASNTDSENTEAFF. The CDR3 region has the DNA TGTGCCAGTAACACCGACAGCGAAAACACTGAAGCTTTCTTT.

The V gene is TRBV10-1, the J gene TRBJ1-2; weak D call: TRBD1 (5 bases). The germline V gene has CDR1 WNHNN and CDR2 SYGVQD (reference sequence). Trimming cost V 2 bases and J 4 bases, with 17 bases left between them. This CDR3 is 16 amino acids long. This CDR3 is CASSEPGPGSTYGYTF. The CDR3 nucleotides read TGCGCCAGCAGTGAGCCAGGGCCAGGGAGTACCTATGGCTACACCTTC.

The CDR3: CASSLVGGNSNQPQHF. The CDR3 region has the DNA TGTGCCAGCAGCTTAGTTGGAGGAAATAGCAATCAGCCCCAGCATTTT. The chain employs TRBV7-9 and TRBJ1-5; D call uncertain. There are 16 residues in the CDR3. Germline CDR1 is SEHNR and CDR2 is FQNEAQ (reference sequence). With 1 base removed from V and 0 bases from J, the gap between germline ends came to 10 bases.

The chain has TRBV7-3 and TRBJ2-2; TRBD1 is a possible D gene (5 bases). There are 13 residues in the CDR3. V was shortened by 2 bases and J by 8 bases, with 9 bases between the two germline ends. Germline CDR1 reads SGHTA; CDR2 reads FQGTGA. The CDR3, as DNA: TGTGCCAGCAGCTTATCGACAGCTGGGGAGCTGTTTTTT. Protein sequence: CASSLSTAGELFF.

The chain links TRBV24-1 to TRBJ2-1; 7 bases align to TRBD1. Germline loops: CDR1 KGHDR, CDR2 SFDVKD. This CDR3 is built from 15 residues. The trim removed 2 bases at V and 7 bases at J, leaving 7 bases unmatched. The CDR3 nucleotides are TGTGCCACCAGTGATTGGGACAGCCCCTGGAATGAGCAGTTCTTC. Translation: CATSDWDSPWNEQFF.

The chain uses TRBV5-4 and TRBJ2-3; 7 nucleotides match TRBD2. The CDR3 spans 14 residues. CDR1 and CDR2 (germline): SGHNT, YYREEE (reference sequence). Germline trimming cut 3 bases from V and 4 bases from J; bases unmatched to any gene: 5. The CDR3 DNA is TGTGCCAGCAGCTGGGAGGGGCGGCCAGATACGCAGTATTTT. Translating gives CASSWEGRPDTQYF.

The V and J genes are TRBV6-5 and TRBJ2-5, with 10 bases matching TRBD2. The CDR3 runs to 15 residues. V dropped 5 bases and J dropped 5; count of bases not matched to a gene: 8. Germline-derived CDR1 and CDR2 are MNHEY and SVGAGI. The CDR3 region has the DNA TGTGCCAGCAGTAGGTTAGCGGGGGGTCGGGAGACCCAGTACTTC. Its protein is CASSRLAGGRETQYF.